The 2 T cell receptor beta chains in this list originate from one sample, sequenced in a study of blood T cell repertoires in COVID-19. Sequencing was performed with immunoSEQ multiplex PCR; in TCRdb, only in-frame clones are kept and a portion is missing. The table includes roughly 250,000 clones, 84% detected once. The specimen sequenced was peripheral blood. These receptors were collected from a human donor in a cohort sampled during active COVID-19.

The genes are TRBV3-1 (or the pseudogene TRBV3-2) and TRBJ2-3; the match to TRBD2 covers 11 bases. The germline gives CDR1 LGHDT, CDR2 YNNKEL (reference sequence). The CDR3 is 16 residues long. The V segment lost 5 bases and the J segment 4 bases; nucleotides outside the gene matches: 8. CDR3 sequence: CASSGFLAGGSDTQYF. CDR3 nucleotides: TGTGCCAGCAGCGGTTTTTTAGCGGGAGGGTCAGATACGCAGTATTTT.

This clone was recorded once. This chain links TRBV9 with TRBJ1-1, with D possibly matching TRBD1 (6 bases). Trimming left V 3 bases short and J 6 bases short, with 18 bases between. The length of the CDR3 is 15 residues. CDR1 and CDR2 (germline): SGDLS, YYNGEE. The CDR3 DNA is TGTGCCAGCAGCGAGGAAGGGATCAGGGGAGCTGAAGCTTTCTTT. This codes for CASSEEGIRGAEAFF.